This is a list of T cell receptor beta chains from one sample in a study of cytomegalovirus exposure and HLA in healthy donors. Sequencing was performed with immunoSEQ multiplex PCR; in TCRdb, only in-frame clones are kept and a portion is missing. The sample includes under 200,000 clones, roughly 80% of them seen just once. Material: PBMCs. The receptor source for this set is a woman aged 18-29 years in good health and CMV-seronegative. CDR3s include the opening cysteine and the closing phenylalanine or tryptophan. Each record gives: CDR3 DNA, CDR3 protein, clone size, V gene, D gene, J gene. A D gene is named only where the DNA matches it firmly. Only some rows state a clone size, as once, few, many or a class for expanded clones.

cdr3_nt: TGTGCCAGCAGCGCCGAAGCTGACAGGGGGCTTTTTGGGACCCAGTACTTC
cdr3_aa: CASSAEADRGLFGTQYF
clone_size: .
v_call: TRBV11-3
d_call: TRBD1
j_call: TRBJ2-5

cdr3_nt: TGCAGCGTTGAGTTGGGGCTCACCTACGAGCAGTACTTC
cdr3_aa: CSVELGLTYEQYF
clone_size: .
v_call: TRBV29-1
d_call: .
j_call: TRBJ2-7

cdr3_nt: TGTGCCAGCAGCCAGGGTCCTACGACTCAAGAGACCCAGTACTTC
cdr3_aa: CASSQGPTTQETQYF
clone_size: once
v_call: TRBV7-7
d_call: .
j_call: TRBJ2-5

cdr3_nt: TGCGCCAGCAGCCACGGTCTGCCCGAAAGTGAAGCTTTCTTT
cdr3_aa: CASSHGLPESEAFF
clone_size: .
v_call: TRBV4-3
d_call: .
j_call: TRBJ1-1

cdr3_nt: TGTGCCAGCAGCCCCGGGTTCTTGAGCACAGATACGCAGTATTTT
cdr3_aa: CASSPGFLSTDTQYF
clone_size: .
v_call: TRBV14
d_call: .
j_call: TRBJ2-3

cdr3_nt: TGTGCCAGCAGCCAAGCGGCTAGGGAACAGGGGGGTGGCTACACCTTC
cdr3_aa: CASSQAAREQGGGYTF
clone_size: .
v_call: TRBV4-2
d_call: TRBD1
j_call: TRBJ1-2

cdr3_nt: TGTGCCAGCAGCCTTCCTAGCGGAGCCTCCTACGAGCAGTACTTC
cdr3_aa: CASSLPSGASYEQYF
clone_size: .
v_call: TRBV7-9
d_call: TRBD2
j_call: TRBJ2-7

cdr3_nt: TGTGCCAGCAGCACATCACTCACAGGGGTAGATGGCTACACCTTC
cdr3_aa: CASSTSLTGVDGYTF
clone_size: .
v_call: TRBV7-2
d_call: TRBD1
j_call: TRBJ1-2

cdr3_nt: TGTGCCAGCAGCTTAGCGTCCATATCTATTGAGCAGTTCTTC
cdr3_aa: CASSLASISIEQFF
clone_size: once
v_call: TRBV7-2
d_call: .
j_call: TRBJ2-1

cdr3_nt: TGTGCCAGCAGCTTATATCTGTCGCGGCAGCAAGAGACCCAGTACTTC
cdr3_aa: CASSLYLSRQQETQYF
clone_size: once
v_call: TRBV7-9
d_call: .
j_call: TRBJ2-5

cdr3_nt: TGTGCCATCGAGGGGAGGGGCACAGATACGCAGTATTTT
cdr3_aa: CAIEGRGTDTQYF
clone_size: once
v_call: TRBV10-3
d_call: TRBD2
j_call: TRBJ2-3

cdr3_nt: TGTGCCAGCAGCTTATTGGACAGGGCGTTAGCCAAAAACATTCAGTACTTC
cdr3_aa: CASSLLDRALAKNIQYF
clone_size: .
v_call: TRBV7-9
d_call: TRBD1
j_call: TRBJ2-4

cdr3_nt: TGTGCCAGCAGCTATGTGTCGGGTTCCGGCACAGATACGCAGTATTTT
cdr3_aa: CASSYVSGSGTDTQYF
clone_size: .
v_call: TRBV7-2
d_call: .
j_call: TRBJ2-3

cdr3_nt: TGCGCCAGCAGCCAAGATGGACTAGCGGACCTCCCCTACAATGAGCAGTTCTTC
cdr3_aa: CASSQDGLADLPYNEQFF
clone_size: .
v_call: TRBV4-3
d_call: TRBD2
j_call: TRBJ2-1

cdr3_nt: TGTGCCAGCAGCTTTAGCGGGATTGGCGATCAGTACTTC
cdr3_aa: CASSFSGIGDQYF
clone_size: few
v_call: TRBV7-2
d_call: TRBD2
j_call: TRBJ2-7

cdr3_nt: TGTGCCAGCATCAGCGGGACGAACACCGGGGAGCTGTTTTTT
cdr3_aa: CASISGTNTGELFF
clone_size: few
v_call: TRBV6-5
d_call: TRBD2
j_call: TRBJ2-2

cdr3_nt: TGCGCCAGCAGCCAAGCAAGAGCCGGGGAGCTGTTTTTT
cdr3_aa: CASSQARAGELFF
clone_size: .
v_call: TRBV4-3
d_call: .
j_call: TRBJ2-2

cdr3_nt: TGTGCCAGCAGCTTAGAGGCGGGAGGAGGGGTGGGAAATACGCAGTATTTT
cdr3_aa: CASSLEAGGGVGNTQYF
clone_size: .
v_call: TRBV7-2
d_call: TRBD2
j_call: TRBJ2-3

cdr3_nt: TGCAGCGCCGGCAGCGAAAACATTCAGTACTTC
cdr3_aa: CSAGSENIQYF
clone_size: .
v_call: TRBV29-1
d_call: .
j_call: TRBJ2-4

cdr3_nt: TGTGCCAGCTCACCTCATAATAGGGGCCATGAAAATGAAAAACTGTTTTTT
cdr3_aa: CASSPHNRGHENEKLFF
clone_size: .
v_call: TRBV18
d_call: .
j_call: TRBJ1-4

cdr3_nt: TGTGCCAGCAGACATTCCCAAGAGACCCAGTACTTC
cdr3_aa: CASRHSQETQYF
clone_size: .
v_call: TRBV7-6
d_call: .
j_call: TRBJ2-5

cdr3_nt: TGCAGCGTGGGACTAGCGGTCTACGAGCAGTACTTC
cdr3_aa: CSVGLAVYEQYF
clone_size: .
v_call: TRBV29-1
d_call: TRBD2
j_call: TRBJ2-7

cdr3_nt: TGTGCCAGCAGTTACTCGGGGGGTCCCGACTATGGCTACACCTTC
cdr3_aa: CASSYSGGPDYGYTF
clone_size: .
v_call: TRBV6-6
d_call: .
j_call: TRBJ1-2

cdr3_nt: TGTGCCAGCAGCCCCAGCGGGGACCCCTACAATGAGCAGTTCTTC
cdr3_aa: CASSPSGDPYNEQFF
clone_size: .
v_call: TRBV5-4
d_call: TRBD2
j_call: TRBJ2-1

cdr3_nt: TGCGCCAGCAGCCAAGATATTAACCGCGAGAGCTCCTACAATGAGCAGTTCTTC
cdr3_aa: CASSQDINRESSYNEQFF
clone_size: .
v_call: TRBV4-3
d_call: .
j_call: TRBJ2-1

cdr3_nt: TGTGCCAGCAGGCAACAGGGGGAAGATACGCAGTATTTT
cdr3_aa: CASRQQGEDTQYF
clone_size: .
v_call: TRBV27
d_call: TRBD1
j_call: TRBJ2-3

cdr3_nt: TGCGCCAGCAGCTCCAATGACAGGGAGGACACTGAAGCTTTCTTT
cdr3_aa: CASSSNDREDTEAFF
clone_size: .
v_call: TRBV5-1
d_call: TRBD1
j_call: TRBJ1-1

cdr3_nt: TGTGCCAGCTCACCACAACCGGGAGCTGGGGAGACCCAGTACTTC
cdr3_aa: CASSPQPGAGETQYF
clone_size: .
v_call: TRBV18
d_call: .
j_call: TRBJ2-5

cdr3_nt: TGTGCCAGCAGGACCATAGCGGGGTCCTACAATGAGCAGTTCTTC
cdr3_aa: CASRTIAGSYNEQFF
clone_size: .
v_call: TRBV5-4
d_call: TRBD2
j_call: TRBJ2-1

cdr3_nt: TGTGCCAGCAGTTACGGGACTCCGGTGATCAATGAGCAGTTCTTC
cdr3_aa: CASSYGTPVINEQFF
clone_size: .
v_call: TRBV6-5
d_call: .
j_call: TRBJ2-1

cdr3_nt: TGTGCCAGCAGTGAATTTCTGGCGGGGGGCGCGGCTGGAAACACCATATATTTT
cdr3_aa: CASSEFLAGGAAGNTIYF
clone_size: .
v_call: TRBV6-1
d_call: .
j_call: TRBJ1-3

cdr3_nt: TGTGCCAGCAGTGAATTGGACAGGGGGGTATCGCCCCAGCATTTT
cdr3_aa: CASSELDRGVSPQHF
clone_size: .
v_call: TRBV6-1
d_call: TRBD1
j_call: TRBJ1-5

cdr3_nt: TGTGCCAGCACCCCCTTGGGACTAGCGGTGAATGAGCAGTTCTTC
cdr3_aa: CASTPLGLAVNEQFF
clone_size: .
v_call: TRBV7-2
d_call: TRBD2
j_call: TRBJ2-1

cdr3_nt: TGCAGCGTCGCTAAGTTCGGCACTGAAGCTTTCTTT
cdr3_aa: CSVAKFGTEAFF
clone_size: .
v_call: TRBV29-1
d_call: .
j_call: TRBJ1-1

cdr3_nt: TGTGCCAGCAGCGTACAGGGAAGCTCCTACAATGAGCAGTTCTTC
cdr3_aa: CASSVQGSSYNEQFF
clone_size: .
v_call: TRBV9
d_call: .
j_call: TRBJ2-1

cdr3_nt: TGCGCCAGCAGCCGATTACATGGACTAGCGGGAGAGAGCTCCTACGAGCAGTACTTC
cdr3_aa: CASSRLHGLAGESSYEQYF
clone_size: .
v_call: TRBV4-1
d_call: TRBD2
j_call: TRBJ2-7

cdr3_nt: TGTGCCAGTAGTATCGGCGGGGACCTTAGCACAGATACGCAGTATTTT
cdr3_aa: CASSIGGDLSTDTQYF
clone_size: once
v_call: TRBV19
d_call: .
j_call: TRBJ2-3

cdr3_nt: TGTGCCAGCAGCGGACACGGCGGAAACACCATATATTTT
cdr3_aa: CASSGHGGNTIYF
clone_size: .
v_call: TRBV28
d_call: .
j_call: TRBJ1-3

cdr3_nt: TGTGCCAGCAGCAGGGGACAGGGCAATCAGCCCCAGCATTTT
cdr3_aa: CASSRGQGNQPQHF
clone_size: .
v_call: TRBV6-6
d_call: TRBD1
j_call: TRBJ1-5

cdr3_nt: TGTGCCAGCAGCCCGGAGGAAGAGACCCAGTACTTC
cdr3_aa: CASSPEEETQYF
clone_size: .
v_call: TRBV7-9
d_call: .
j_call: TRBJ2-5

cdr3_nt: TGTGCCAGTAGGGGGCCCGGGACAGGGATGAATCAGCCCCAGCATTTT
cdr3_aa: CASRGPGTGMNQPQHF
clone_size: .
v_call: TRBV19
d_call: TRBD1
j_call: TRBJ1-5